Sequencing of this T cell receptor beta chain was carried out in a study of cytomegalovirus exposure and HLA in healthy donors. Whole-study results and caveats: The authors assumed roughly uniform sequencing depth across donors for presence/absence analyses.

As to this clone: As yet, its antigen is unknown.

With 60 Vbeta and 13 Jbeta primers, the PCR was carried out. The protocol was immunoSEQ multiplex PCR, while the TCRdb copy is restricted to in-frame clones and leaves out a portion. The data contain approximately 67,000 clones, 80% to 90% of them singletons. CDR1 MGHRA and CDR2 YSYEKL come from the germline V gene. The CDR3 extends over 17 amino acids. The TCR originated in a woman in her twenties or thirties in good health and CMV-seropositive. Sequencing input: PBMCs. The rearrangement uses TRBV4-1 and TRBJ2-5; TRBD2 agrees at 8 bases. The J call is in doubt because the DNA end fits TRBJ2-7 better. This CDR3 is CASSPSLPGGGPYEQYF. For the CDR3, the DNA is TGCGCCAGCAGCCCCTCGCTCCCGGGAGGGGGTCCCTACGAGCAGTACTTC.